In this sample, the clone carrying this TCR beta chain turned up a few times. Its antigen remains unidentified. Each CDR3 protein gets one entry after TCRdb re-called the reads with MiXCR. Of some 940,000 distinct CDR3 sequences listed, roughly 30% are singletons. These data come from a study of T cell repertoires in cytomegalovirus infection. Study-level information: Based on public TCR beta signatures, there were indications of CMV infection and of a matching HLA type. Study-wide results and limits: It was HLA-C-restricted CMV-specific TCR beta clonotypes that dominated the response ex vivo. Identification of carriers of CMV plus the relevant HLA was performed using cumulative public TCR beta family frequency.

After removal of 3 bases from V and 8 bases from J, the junction contained 17 bases not matched to a gene. The CDR3 spans 18 residues. CDR1 and CDR2 from the germline V gene are LGHNT and FRNRAP. The chain uses TRBV12-5 and TRBJ2-1, with 9 bases that match TRBD1. Here the sequenced sample was cultured CD8+ T cells from PBMCs, taken from culture after CMV antigen stimulation. This clonotype was sampled from a human donor in good health (CMV status not recorded). Some clones in this sample may be carry-over from other donors' samples. CDR3 protein: CASGFAPAVPGQGDEQFF. DNA for the CDR3: TGTGCTAGTGGTTTCGCCCCCGCAGTCCCGGGACAGGGCGATGAGCAGTTCTTC.